The T cell receptor (beta chain) described here comes from a study of blood T cell repertoires in COVID-19. The protocol was immunoSEQ multiplex PCR, while the TCRdb copy is restricted to in-frame clones and leaves out a portion. The repertoire has about 150,000 clones, 86% of them found once; the top ten carry roughly 4%. Two negative PCRs, clearance, or symptom resolution had been documented for recovered Cohort 3 donors. CDR1 is MNHEY and CDR2 is SVGEGT in the germline V gene. V was clipped by 2 bases and J by 4 bases, with 8 bases between them. CDR3 size: 13 residues. The chain couples TRBV6-2 or TRBV6-3 to TRBJ1-2; D gene uncertain. This sequence was found in a man aged 45 to 65 who had recovered from COVID-19. Input material: PBMCs or T cells enriched from blood (not recorded which). The CDR3 region has the DNA TGTGCCAGCAGTTACAACAGCTTCTATGGCTACACCTTC. Translating it yields CASSYNSFYGYTF.